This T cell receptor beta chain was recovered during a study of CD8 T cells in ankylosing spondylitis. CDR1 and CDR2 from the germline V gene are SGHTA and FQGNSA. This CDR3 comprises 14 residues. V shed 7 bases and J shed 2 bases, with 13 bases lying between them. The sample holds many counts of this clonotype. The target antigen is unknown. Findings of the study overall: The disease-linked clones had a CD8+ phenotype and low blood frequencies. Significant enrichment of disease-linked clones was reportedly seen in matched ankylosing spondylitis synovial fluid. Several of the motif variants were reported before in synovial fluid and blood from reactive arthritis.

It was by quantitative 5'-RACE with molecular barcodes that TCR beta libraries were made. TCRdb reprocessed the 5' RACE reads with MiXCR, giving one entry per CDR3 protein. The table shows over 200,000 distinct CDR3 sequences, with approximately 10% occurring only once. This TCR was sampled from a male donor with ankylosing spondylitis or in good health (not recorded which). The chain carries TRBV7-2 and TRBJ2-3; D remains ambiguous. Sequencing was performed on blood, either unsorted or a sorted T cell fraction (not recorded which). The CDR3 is CASNNRPNTDTQYF. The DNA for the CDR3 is TGTGCCAGCAACAACAGACCAAACACAGATACGCAGTATTTT.